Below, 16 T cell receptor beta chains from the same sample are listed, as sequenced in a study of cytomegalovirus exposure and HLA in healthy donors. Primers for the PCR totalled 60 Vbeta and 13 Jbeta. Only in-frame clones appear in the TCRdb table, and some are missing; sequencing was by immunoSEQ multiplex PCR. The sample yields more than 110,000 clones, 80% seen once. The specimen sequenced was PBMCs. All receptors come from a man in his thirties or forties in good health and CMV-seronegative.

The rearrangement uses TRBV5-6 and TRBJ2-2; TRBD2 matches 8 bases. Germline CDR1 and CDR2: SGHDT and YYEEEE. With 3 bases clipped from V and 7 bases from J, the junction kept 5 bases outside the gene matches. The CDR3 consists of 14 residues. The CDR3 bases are TGTGCCAGCAGCTCGGGACTAGTTCGCGGGGAGCTGTTTTTT. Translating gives CASSSGLVRGELFF.

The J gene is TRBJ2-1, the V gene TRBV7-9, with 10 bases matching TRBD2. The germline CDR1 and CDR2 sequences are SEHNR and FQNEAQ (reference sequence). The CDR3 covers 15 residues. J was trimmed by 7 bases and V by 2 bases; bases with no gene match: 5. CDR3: CASSLSLAGKNEQFF. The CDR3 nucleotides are TGTGCCAGCAGCTTATCACTAGCGGGAAAGAATGAGCAGTTCTTC.

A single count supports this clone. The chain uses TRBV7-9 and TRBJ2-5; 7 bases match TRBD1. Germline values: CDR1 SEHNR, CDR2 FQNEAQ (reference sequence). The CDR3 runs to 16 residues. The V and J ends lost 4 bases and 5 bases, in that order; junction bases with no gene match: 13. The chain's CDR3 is CASSYGDRLKGETQYF. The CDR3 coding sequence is TGTGCCAGCAGCTACGGGGACAGATTAAAAGGGGAGACCCAGTACTTC.

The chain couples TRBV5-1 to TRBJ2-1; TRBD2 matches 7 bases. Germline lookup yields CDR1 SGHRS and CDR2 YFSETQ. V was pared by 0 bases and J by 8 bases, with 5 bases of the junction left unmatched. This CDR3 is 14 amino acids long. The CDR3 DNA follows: TGCGCCAGCAGCTTGGGACTAGCCCTCGATGAGCAGTTCTTC. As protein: CASSLGLALDEQFF. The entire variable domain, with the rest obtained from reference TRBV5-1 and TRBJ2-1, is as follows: KAGVTQTPRYLIKTRGQQVTLSCSPISGHRSVSWYQQTPGQGLQFLFEYFSETQRNKGNFPGRFSGRQFSNSRSEMNVSTLELGDSALYLCASSLGLALDEQFFGPGTRLTVL.

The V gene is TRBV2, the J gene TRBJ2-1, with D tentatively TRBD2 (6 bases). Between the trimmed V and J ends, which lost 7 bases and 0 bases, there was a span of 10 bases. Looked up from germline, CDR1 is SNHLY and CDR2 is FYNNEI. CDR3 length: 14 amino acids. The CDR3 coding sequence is TGTGCCAGCACCCGGGGGAGCTCCTACAATGAGCAGTTCTTC. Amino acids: CASTRGSSYNEQFF.

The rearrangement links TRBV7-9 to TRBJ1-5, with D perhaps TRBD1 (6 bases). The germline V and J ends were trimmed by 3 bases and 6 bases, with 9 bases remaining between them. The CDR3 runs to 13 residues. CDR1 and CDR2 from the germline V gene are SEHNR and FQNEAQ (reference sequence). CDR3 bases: TGTGCCAGCAGCTTCGGGACAATTCAGCCCCAGCATTTT. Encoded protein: CASSFGTIQPQHF.

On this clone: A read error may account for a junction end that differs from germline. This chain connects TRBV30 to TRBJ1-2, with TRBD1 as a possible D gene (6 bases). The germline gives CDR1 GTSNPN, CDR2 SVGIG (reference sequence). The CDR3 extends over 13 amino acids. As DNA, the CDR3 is TGTGCCTGGAGTACGACAGGATCCTATGGCTACCCCTTC. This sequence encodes CAWSTTGSYGYPF.

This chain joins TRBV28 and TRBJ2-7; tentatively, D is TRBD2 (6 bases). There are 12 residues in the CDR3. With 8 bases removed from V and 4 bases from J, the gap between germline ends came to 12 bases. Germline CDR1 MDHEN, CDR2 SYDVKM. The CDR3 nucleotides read TGTGCCAGCCGCCGTAGCGGATACGAGCAGTACTTC. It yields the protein CASRRSGYEQYF.

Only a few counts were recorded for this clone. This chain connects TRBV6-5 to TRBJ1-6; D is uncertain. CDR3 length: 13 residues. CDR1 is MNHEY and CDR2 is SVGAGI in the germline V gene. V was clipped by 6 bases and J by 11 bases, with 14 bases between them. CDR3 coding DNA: TGTGCCAGCAGCCCGGGGAAGTATGCACCCCTCCACTTT. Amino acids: CASSPGKYAPLHF.

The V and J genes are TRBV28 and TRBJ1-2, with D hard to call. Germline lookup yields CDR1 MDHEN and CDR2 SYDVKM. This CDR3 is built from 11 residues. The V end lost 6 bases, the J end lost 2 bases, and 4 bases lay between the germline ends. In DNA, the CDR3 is TGTGCCAGCAGCTACAACTATGGCTACACCTTC. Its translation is CASSYNYGYTF.

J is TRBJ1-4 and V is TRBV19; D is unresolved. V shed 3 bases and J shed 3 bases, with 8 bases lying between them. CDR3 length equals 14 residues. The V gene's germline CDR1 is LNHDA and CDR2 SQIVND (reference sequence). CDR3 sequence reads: CASSIGYPNEKLFF. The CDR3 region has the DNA TGTGCCAGTAGTATCGGGTACCCTAATGAAAAACTGTTTTTT.

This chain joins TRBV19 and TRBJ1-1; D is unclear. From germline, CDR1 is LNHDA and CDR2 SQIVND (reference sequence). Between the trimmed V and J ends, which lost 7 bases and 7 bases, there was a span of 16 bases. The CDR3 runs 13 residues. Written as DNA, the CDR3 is TGTGCCAGTACGGAAATGGTGGCGGATGAAGCTTTCTTT. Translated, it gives CASTEMVADEAFF.

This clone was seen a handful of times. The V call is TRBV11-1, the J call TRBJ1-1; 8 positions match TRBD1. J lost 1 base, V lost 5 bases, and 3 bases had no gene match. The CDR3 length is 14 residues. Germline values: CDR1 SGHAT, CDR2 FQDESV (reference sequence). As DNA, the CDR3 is TGTGCCAGCAGCAATGGACAGGGGAACACTGAAGCTTTCTTT. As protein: CASSNGQGNTEAFF.

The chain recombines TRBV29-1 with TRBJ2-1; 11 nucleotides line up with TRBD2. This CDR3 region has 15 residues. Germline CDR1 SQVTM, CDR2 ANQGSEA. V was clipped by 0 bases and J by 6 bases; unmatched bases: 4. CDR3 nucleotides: TGCAGCGTTGAAGATAGACTAGCGGGACGCAATGAGCAGTTCTTC. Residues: CSVEDRLAGRNEQFF.

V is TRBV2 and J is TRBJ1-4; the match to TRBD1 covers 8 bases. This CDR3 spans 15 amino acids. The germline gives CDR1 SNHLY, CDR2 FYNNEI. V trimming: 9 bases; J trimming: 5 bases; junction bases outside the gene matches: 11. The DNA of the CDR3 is TGTGCCAGGGAATCGGGGACAGGAGGAAATGAAAAACTGTTTTTT. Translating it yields CARESGTGGNEKLFF.

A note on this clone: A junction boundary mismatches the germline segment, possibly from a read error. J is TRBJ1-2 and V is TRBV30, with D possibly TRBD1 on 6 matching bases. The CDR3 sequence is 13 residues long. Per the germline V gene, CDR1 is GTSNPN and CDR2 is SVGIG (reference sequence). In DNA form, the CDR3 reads TGTGCTTGGAATAGGGGGTTTAACTATGGCTACACCTTC. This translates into CAWNRGFNYGYTF.